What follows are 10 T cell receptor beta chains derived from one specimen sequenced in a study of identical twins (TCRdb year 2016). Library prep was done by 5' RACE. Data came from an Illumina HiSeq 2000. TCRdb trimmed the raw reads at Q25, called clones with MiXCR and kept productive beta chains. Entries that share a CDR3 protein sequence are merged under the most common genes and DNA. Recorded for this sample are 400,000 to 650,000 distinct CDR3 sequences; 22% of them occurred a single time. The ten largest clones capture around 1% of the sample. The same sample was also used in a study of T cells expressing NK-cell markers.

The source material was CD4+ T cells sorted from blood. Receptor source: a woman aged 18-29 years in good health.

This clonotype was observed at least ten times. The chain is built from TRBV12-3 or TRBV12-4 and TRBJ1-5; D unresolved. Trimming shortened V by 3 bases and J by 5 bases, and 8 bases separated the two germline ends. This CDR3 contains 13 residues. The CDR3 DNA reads TGTGCCAGCAGTTTTAACAGCGATCAGCCCCAGCATTTT. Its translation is CASSFNSDQPQHF.

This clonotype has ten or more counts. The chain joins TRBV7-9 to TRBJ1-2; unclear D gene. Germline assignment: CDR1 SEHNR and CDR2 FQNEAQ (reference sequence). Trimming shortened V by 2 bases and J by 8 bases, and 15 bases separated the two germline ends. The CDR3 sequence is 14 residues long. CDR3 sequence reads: CASSLTSRGMGYTF. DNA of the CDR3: TGTGCCAGCAGCTTAACAAGCCGGGGTATGGGCTACACCTTC.

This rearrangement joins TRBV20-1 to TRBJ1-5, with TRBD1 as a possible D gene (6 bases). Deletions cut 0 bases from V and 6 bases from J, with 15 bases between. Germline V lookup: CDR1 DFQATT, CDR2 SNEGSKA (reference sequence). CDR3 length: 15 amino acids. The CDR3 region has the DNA TGCAGTGCTAGAGATCGGAAGGCAGGGGCTCAGCCCCAGCATTTT. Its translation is CSARDRKAGAQPQHF.

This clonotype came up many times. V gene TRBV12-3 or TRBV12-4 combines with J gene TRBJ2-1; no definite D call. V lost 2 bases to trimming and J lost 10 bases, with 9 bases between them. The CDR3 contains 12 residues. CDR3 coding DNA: TGTGCCAGCAGTTTACAGTCCGGGGAGCAGTTCTTC. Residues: CASSLQSGEQFF.

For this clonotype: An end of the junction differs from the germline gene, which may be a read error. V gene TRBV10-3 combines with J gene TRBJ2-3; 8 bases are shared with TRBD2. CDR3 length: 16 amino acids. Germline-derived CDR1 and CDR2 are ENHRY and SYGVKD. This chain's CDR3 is CAISEVTSGYTDKQYF. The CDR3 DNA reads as TGTGCCATCAGTGAGGTTACTAGCGGCTACACAGATAAGCAGTATTTT.

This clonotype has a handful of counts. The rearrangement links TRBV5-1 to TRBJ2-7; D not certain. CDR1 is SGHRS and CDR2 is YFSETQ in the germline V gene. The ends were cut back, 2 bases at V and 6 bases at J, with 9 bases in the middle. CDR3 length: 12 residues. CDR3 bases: TGCGCCAGCAGCTTCGACATCTTCGAGCAGTACTTC. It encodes CASSFDIFEQYF.

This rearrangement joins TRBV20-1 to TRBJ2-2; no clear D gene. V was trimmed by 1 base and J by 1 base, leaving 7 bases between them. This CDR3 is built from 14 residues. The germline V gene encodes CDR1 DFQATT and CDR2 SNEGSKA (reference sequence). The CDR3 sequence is CSARVDQNTGELFF. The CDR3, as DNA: TGCAGTGCTAGAGTCGATCAGAACACCGGGGAGCTGTTTTTT.

CDR3 sequence: CASSIRHNEQFF. The CDR3 region has the DNA TGTGCCAGTAGTATCCGACACAATGAGCAGTTCTTC. V and J are TRBV19 and TRBJ2-1; D gene ambiguous. V was pared by 3 bases and J by 5 bases, with 5 bases between. Per the germline V gene, CDR1 is LNHDA and CDR2 is SQIVND (reference sequence). The CDR3 totals 12 residues.

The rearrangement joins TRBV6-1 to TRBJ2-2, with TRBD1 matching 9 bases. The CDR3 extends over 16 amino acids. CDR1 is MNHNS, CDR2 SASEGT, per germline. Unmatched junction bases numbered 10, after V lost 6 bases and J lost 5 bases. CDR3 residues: CASSAPGTGNTGELFF. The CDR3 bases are TGTGCCAGCAGCGCACCTGGGACAGGGAATACCGGGGAGCTGTTTTTT.

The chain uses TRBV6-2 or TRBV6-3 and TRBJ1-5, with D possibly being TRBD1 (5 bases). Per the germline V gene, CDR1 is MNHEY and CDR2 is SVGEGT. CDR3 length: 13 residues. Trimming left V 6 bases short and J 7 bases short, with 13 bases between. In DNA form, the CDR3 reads TGTGCCAGCAGAGCCAGGGAAGGACAGCCCCAGCATTTT. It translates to CASRAREGQPQHF.